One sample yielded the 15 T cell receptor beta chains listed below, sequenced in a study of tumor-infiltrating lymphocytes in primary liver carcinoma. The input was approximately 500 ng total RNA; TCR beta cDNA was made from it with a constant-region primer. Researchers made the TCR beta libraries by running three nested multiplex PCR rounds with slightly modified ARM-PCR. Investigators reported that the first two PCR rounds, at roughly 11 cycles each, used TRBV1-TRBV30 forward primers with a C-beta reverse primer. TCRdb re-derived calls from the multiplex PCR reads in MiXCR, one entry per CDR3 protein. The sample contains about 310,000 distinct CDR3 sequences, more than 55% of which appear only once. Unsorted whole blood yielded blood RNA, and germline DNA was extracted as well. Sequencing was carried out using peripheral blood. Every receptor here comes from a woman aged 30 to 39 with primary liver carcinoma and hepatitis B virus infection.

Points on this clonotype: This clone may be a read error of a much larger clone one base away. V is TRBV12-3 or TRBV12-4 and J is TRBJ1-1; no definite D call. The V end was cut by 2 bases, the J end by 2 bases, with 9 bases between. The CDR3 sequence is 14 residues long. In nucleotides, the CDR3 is TGTGCCAGCAGTTTAAGAGTCCTAAACACTGAAGCTTTCTTT. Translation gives CASSLRVLNTEAFF.

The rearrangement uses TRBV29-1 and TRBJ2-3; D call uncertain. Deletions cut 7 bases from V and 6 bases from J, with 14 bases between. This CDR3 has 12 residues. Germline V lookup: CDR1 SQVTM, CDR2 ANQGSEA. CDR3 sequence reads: CSANAPPDTQYF. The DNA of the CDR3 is TGCAGCGCTAACGCGCCCCCGGATACGCAGTATTTT.

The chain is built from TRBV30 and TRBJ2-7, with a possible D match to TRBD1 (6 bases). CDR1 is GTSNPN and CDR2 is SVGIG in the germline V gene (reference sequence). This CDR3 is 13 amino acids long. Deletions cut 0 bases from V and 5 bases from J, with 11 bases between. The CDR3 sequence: CAWSVRQANEQYF. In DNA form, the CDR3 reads TGTGCCTGGAGTGTTAGACAGGCTAACGAGCAGTACTTC.

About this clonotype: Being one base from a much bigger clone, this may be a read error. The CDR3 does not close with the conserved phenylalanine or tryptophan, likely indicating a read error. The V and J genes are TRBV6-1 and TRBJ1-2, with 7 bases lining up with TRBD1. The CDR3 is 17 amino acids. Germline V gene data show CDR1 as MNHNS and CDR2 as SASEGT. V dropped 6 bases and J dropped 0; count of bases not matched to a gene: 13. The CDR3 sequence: CASRNRDSPHTNYGYTL. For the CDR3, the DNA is TGTGCCAGCAGGAACCGGGACAGTCCCCACACTAACTATGGCTACACCCTC.

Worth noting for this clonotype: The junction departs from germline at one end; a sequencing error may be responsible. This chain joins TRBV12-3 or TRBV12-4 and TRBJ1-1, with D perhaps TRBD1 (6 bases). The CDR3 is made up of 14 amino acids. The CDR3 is CANSLGGGGTEAFF. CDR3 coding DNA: TGTGCCAACAGTTTAGGGGGTGGGGGCACTGAAGCTTTCTTT.

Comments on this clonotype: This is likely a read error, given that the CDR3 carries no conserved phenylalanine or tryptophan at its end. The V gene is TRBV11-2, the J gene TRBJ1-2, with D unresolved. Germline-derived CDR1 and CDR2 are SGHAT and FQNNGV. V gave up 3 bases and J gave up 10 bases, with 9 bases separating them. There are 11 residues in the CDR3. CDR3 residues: CASSFRGAYTS. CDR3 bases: TGTGCCAGCAGCTTCCGGGGTGCCTACACCTCC.

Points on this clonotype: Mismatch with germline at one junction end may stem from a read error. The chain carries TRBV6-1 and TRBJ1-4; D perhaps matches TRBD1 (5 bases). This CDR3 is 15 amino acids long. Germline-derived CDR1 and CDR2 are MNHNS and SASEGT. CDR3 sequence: CATSESGGRNEKLFF. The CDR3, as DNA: TGTGCCACCAGTGAGAGTGGGGGGAGGAATGAAAAACTGTTTTTT.

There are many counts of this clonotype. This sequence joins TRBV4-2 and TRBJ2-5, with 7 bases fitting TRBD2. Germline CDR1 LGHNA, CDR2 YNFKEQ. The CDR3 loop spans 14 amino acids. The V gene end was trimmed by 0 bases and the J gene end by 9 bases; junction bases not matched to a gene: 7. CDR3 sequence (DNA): TGTGCCAGCAGCCAAGATTGGGATAGCGGGCCCCAGTACTTC. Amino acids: CASSQDWDSGPQYF.

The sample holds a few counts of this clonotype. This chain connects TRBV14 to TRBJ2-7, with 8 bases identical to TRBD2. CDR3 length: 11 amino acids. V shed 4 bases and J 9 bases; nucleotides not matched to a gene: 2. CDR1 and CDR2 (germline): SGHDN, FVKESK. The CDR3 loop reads CASSLAGLQYF. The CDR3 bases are TGTGCCAGCAGCCTAGCGGGACTGCAGTACTTC.

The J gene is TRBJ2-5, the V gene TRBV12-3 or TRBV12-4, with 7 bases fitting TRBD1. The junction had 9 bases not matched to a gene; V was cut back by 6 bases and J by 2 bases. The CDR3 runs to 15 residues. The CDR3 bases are TGTGCCAGCAGACCAGGGGGTTTCGGGCAAGAGACCCAGTACTTC. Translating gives CASRPGGFGQETQYF.

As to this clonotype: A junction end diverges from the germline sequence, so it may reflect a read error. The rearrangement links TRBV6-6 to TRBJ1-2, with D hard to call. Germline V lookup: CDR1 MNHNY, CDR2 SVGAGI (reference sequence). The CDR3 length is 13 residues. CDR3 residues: CASSNNYGDGHTF. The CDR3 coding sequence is TGTGCCAGCAGCAACAACTATGGCGATGGCCACACCTTC.

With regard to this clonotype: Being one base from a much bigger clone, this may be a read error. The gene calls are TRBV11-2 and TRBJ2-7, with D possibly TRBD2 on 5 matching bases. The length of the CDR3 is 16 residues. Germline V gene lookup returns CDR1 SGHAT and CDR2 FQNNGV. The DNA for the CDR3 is TGTGCCAGCAGCTTAAAACTGGAGGCTGGCTCCTCCGAGCAGTACTTC. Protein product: CASSLKLEAGSSEQYF.

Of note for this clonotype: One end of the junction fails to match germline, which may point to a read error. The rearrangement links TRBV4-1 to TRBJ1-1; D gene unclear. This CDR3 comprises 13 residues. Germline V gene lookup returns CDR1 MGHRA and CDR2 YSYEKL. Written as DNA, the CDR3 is TGCGCCGGCAGCCTTAGACGGGGCACTGAAGCTTTCTTT. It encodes CAGSLRRGTEAFF.

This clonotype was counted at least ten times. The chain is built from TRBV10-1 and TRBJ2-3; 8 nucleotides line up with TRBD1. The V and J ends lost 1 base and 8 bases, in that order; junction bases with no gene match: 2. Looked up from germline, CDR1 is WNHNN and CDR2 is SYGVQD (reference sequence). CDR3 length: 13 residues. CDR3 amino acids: CASSEYRGSTQYF. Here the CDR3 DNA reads TGCGCCAGCAGTGAGTACAGGGGGAGTACGCAGTATTTT.

CDR3 DNA: TGCGCCAGCAGCCAGTCCTACGAGTGGTACTTC. Translated: CASSQSYEWYF. The V and J genes are TRBV4-1 and TRBJ2-7, with unresolved D. The CDR3 is made up of 11 amino acids. From germline, CDR1 is MGHRA and CDR2 YSYEKL. V lost 3 bases to trimming and J lost 12 bases, with 12 bases between them.